The 20 T cell receptor beta chains below all came from one sample that was sequenced in a study of cytomegalovirus exposure and HLA in healthy donors. The study ran its PCR with 60 Vbeta and 13 Jbeta primers. Only in-frame clones appear in the TCRdb table, and some are missing; sequencing was by immunoSEQ multiplex PCR. Of 120,000 or so clones in the sample, about 10% are singletons; the top ten hold around 5%. Input material: PBMCs. The source of these receptors is a young woman in good health and CMV-seropositive.

About this clone: Within the sample, other DNA sequences also encode this same CDR3. The V call is TRBV2, the J call TRBJ2-3; D call uncertain. The V end lost 7 bases, the J end lost 3 bases, and 23 bases lay between the germline ends. The CDR3 totals 17 residues. Germline V gives CDR1 SNHLY, CDR2 FYNNEI. CDR3 nucleotides: TGTGCCAGCATATTCGAGGCCCTCAATCCTAGTACAGATACGCAGTATTTT. Residues: CASIFEALNPSTDTQYF.

The chain is built from TRBV20-1 and TRBJ1-1; TRBD1 is a possible D gene (5 bases). The length of the CDR3 is 11 residues. The ends were cut back, 5 bases at V and 11 bases at J, with 15 bases in the middle. Germline V gene sequence: CDR1 DFQATT, CDR2 SNEGSKA (reference sequence). CDR3 sequence (DNA): TGCAGTGCTCACCAGGGTGTAGGGGCTTTCTTT. Translating gives CSAHQGVGAFF.

In its sample, this clone was seen a few times. The rearrangement joins TRBV6-1 to TRBJ2-7; D is undetermined. Trimming took 2 bases from V and 4 from J, leaving 3 bases between them. Germline V gene lookup returns CDR1 MNHNS and CDR2 SASEGT. CDR3 length equals 11 residues. The CDR3 sequence: CASSEYYEQYF. The CDR3 coding sequence is TGTGCCAGCAGTGAATATTACGAGCAGTACTTC.

This clone has a handful of counts. This sequence joins TRBV15 and TRBJ2-4; unclear D gene. Germline-derived CDR1 and CDR2 are LNHNV and YYDKDF (reference sequence). The CDR3 has 13 amino acids. The V end was cut by 2 bases, the J end by 8 bases, with 10 bases between. CDR3 amino acids: CATSRPVNDIQYF. The DNA of the CDR3 is TGTGCCACCAGCAGACCGGTCAATGACATTCAGTACTTC.

This clone was counted between two and nine times. The chain carries TRBV4-1 and TRBJ2-7; a weak D match, TRBD2 (5 bases). V lost 4 bases and J 5 bases, leaving 15 bases between the germline ends. CDR1 MGHRA and CDR2 YSYEKL come from the germline V gene. CDR3 length equals 14 residues. CDR3 nucleotides: TGCGCCAGCAGCCCTATTGAAGAGGGCCACGAGCAGTACTTC. As protein: CASSPIEEGHEQYF.

J is TRBJ2-6 and V is TRBV4-1; D uncertain. The V and J ends lost 1 base and 4 bases respectively, with 11 bases between them. Per germline, CDR1 MGHRA and CDR2 YSYEKL. The CDR3 extends over 16 amino acids. The CDR3: CASSQGPSQGANVLTF. The CDR3 DNA is TGCGCCAGCAGCCAAGGGCCCTCCCAGGGGGCCAACGTCCTGACTTTC.

This chain connects TRBV14 to TRBJ1-2, with unresolved D. V lost 6 bases, J lost 0 bases, and 5 bases lay in between. The CDR3 sequence is 12 residues long. The V gene's germline CDR1 is SGHDN and CDR2 FVKESK. The CDR3 DNA is TGTGCCAGCAGTCGGGCTAACTATGGCTACACCTTC. Its translation: CASSRANYGYTF. The variable domain in full, with the rest retrieved from reference TRBV14 and TRBJ1-2, is EAGVTQFPSHSVIEKGQTVTLRCDPISGHDNLYWYRRVMGKEIKFLLHFVKESKQDESGMPNNRFLAERTGGTYSTLKVQPAELEDSGVYFCASSRANYGYTFGSGTRLTVV.

V usage is TRBV6-4 and J usage is TRBJ2-3; 7 nucleotides match TRBD2. Losses at the gene ends were 3 bases for V and 0 bases for J; bases not matched to a gene: 3. Germline CDR1 is MRHNA and CDR2 is SNTAGT. The CDR3 runs 15 residues. The CDR3 nucleotides are TGTGCCAGCAGTGAGGCGGGACTAAGCACAGATACGCAGTATTTT. This encodes CASSEAGLSTDTQYF.

This chain links TRBV6-6 with TRBJ2-4; 7 bases fit TRBD1. With V trimmed by 5 bases and J by 5 bases, 9 bases remained unmatched. The CDR3 spans 15 residues. Germline CDR1 MNHNY, CDR2 SVGAGI (reference sequence). The CDR3 here is CASSTQRTGENIQYF. DNA of the CDR3: TGTGCCAGCAGTACCCAGCGGACAGGAGAAAACATTCAGTACTTC.

CDR3 loop: CASSLRLSGQGSYGYTF. The CDR3 DNA follows: TGTGCCAGCAGTTTAAGATTGTCGGGACAGGGGTCCTATGGCTACACCTTC. This chain connects TRBV27 to TRBJ1-2, with 10 positions matching TRBD1. The CDR3 loop spans 17 amino acids. Unmatched junction bases numbered 10, after V lost 2 bases and J lost 4 bases. The germline CDR1 and CDR2 sequences are MNHEY and SMNVEV (reference sequence).

The chain joins TRBV2 to TRBJ2-4, with TRBD2 as a possible D gene (7 bases). V lost 6 bases and J 3 bases, leaving 12 bases between the germline ends. Germline values: CDR1 SNHLY, CDR2 FYNNEI. The CDR3 is 14 residues long. CDR3 residues: CASRGGQGKNIQYF. In nucleotides, the CDR3 is TGTGCCAGCAGGGGGGGGCAGGGCAAAAACATTCAGTACTTC.

There are a few counts of this clone. The chain recombines TRBV13 with TRBJ2-7; TRBD2 aligns across 11 bases. The ends lost 5 bases at V and 0 bases at J; junction bases unmatched: 6. From germline, CDR1 is PRHDT and CDR2 FYEKMQ (reference sequence). This CDR3 comprises 16 residues. CDR3 DNA sequence: TGTGCCAGCAGCCCGCCGGGACTAGCGGACTCCTACGAGCAGTACTTC. The encoded protein is CASSPPGLADSYEQYF.

The chain combines TRBV5-1 with TRBJ1-2; the match to TRBD1 covers 9 bases. V trimming: 0 bases; J trimming: 6 bases; junction bases outside the gene matches: 3. Germline CDR1 reads SGHRS; CDR2 reads YFSETQ. The CDR3 runs 14 residues. The CDR3 protein is CASSLETGGDGYTF. The CDR3 region has the DNA TGCGCCAGCAGCTTGGAGACAGGGGGTGATGGCTACACCTTC.

The genes are TRBV4-1 and TRBJ1-5; D possibly corresponds to TRBD1 (6 bases). V gave up 0 bases and J gave up 6 bases, with 12 bases separating them. The germline gives CDR1 MGHRA, CDR2 YSYEKL. This CDR3 spans 15 amino acids. CDR3 in amino acids: CASSQEQGRFQPQHF. In DNA, the CDR3 is TGCGCCAGCAGCCAAGAGCAGGGGCGGTTTCAGCCCCAGCATTTT.

The chain links TRBV15 to TRBJ2-1, with D unresolved. The V and J ends lost 1 base and 9 bases respectively, with 7 bases between them. Per the germline V gene, CDR1 is LNHNV and CDR2 is YYDKDF (reference sequence). This CDR3 comprises 12 residues. CDR3 loop: CATSRGAGEQFF. CDR3 DNA: TGTGCCACCAGCAGAGGAGCTGGTGAGCAGTTCTTC.

The J gene is TRBJ2-4, the V gene TRBV2; 10 nucleotides line up with TRBD2. Germline CDR1 and CDR2: SNHLY and FYNNEI. This CDR3 spans 20 amino acids. V dropped 4 bases and J dropped 4; count of bases not matched to a gene: 19. The CDR3 loop reads CASSVWSADRGLAEKNIQYF. The CDR3 coding sequence is TGTGCCAGCAGTGTATGGTCAGCCGATCGCGGACTAGCGGAAAAAAACATTCAGTACTTC.

This clone occurred a few times. This chain joins TRBV6-1 and TRBJ2-7; TRBD1 aligns across 7 bases. V was clipped by 8 bases and J by 0 bases; unmatched bases: 10. Germline-derived CDR1 and CDR2 are MNHNS and SASEGT. The CDR3 has 15 amino acids. CDR3 residues: CASERTGLFSYEQYF. In nucleotides, the CDR3 is TGTGCCAGCGAAAGGACAGGTCTCTTCTCCTACGAGCAGTACTTC.

This clone was seen a few times. The chain uses TRBV7-9 and TRBJ1-1; no clear D. Trimming removed 4 bases from V and 4 bases from J, with 13 bases in between. Germline loops: CDR1 SEHNR, CDR2 FQNEAQ (reference sequence). This CDR3 contains 14 residues. The chain's CDR3 is CASSSGGAGTEAFF. CDR3 sequence (DNA): TGTGCCAGCAGCTCCGGCGGTGCCGGCACTGAAGCTTTCTTT.

This clone appeared a few times. This rearrangement joins TRBV4-2 to TRBJ1-3; possibly TRBD1 for D (5 bases). Germline V CDR1 and CDR2: LGHNA, YNFKEQ. The CDR3 runs 16 residues. V gave up 0 bases and J gave up 4 bases, with 13 bases separating them. The CDR3 loop is CASSQDGQGSGNTIYF. The CDR3 DNA follows: TGTGCCAGCAGCCAAGATGGCCAGGGCTCCGGAAACACCATATATTTT.

The sample holds a few counts of this clone. V gene TRBV30 combines with J gene TRBJ1-1, with D uncertain. The CDR3 totals 12 residues. Germline-derived CDR1 and CDR2 are GTSNPN and SVGIG (reference sequence). Trimming stripped 4 bases from V and 1 base from J, with 7 bases between. This CDR3 reads CAWNIRNTEAFF. CDR3 nucleotides: TGTGCCTGGAATATTCGGAACACTGAAGCTTTCTTT.